The clone carrying this T cell receptor beta chain was seen a single time. Its target is unknown. The sample comes from a study of vaccination effects on CD4 cells after COVID-19. Here immunoSEQ multiplex PCR was the method, and the copy in TCRdb shows in-frame clones only, minus some. Here the sample spans about 43,000 clones, around 78% being singletons. Expansion of antigen-specific CD4+ T cells with viral peptide pools was carried out by the ViraFEST assay before sequencing. The authors isolated CD4+ T cells after around nine days of culture. Vaccine recipients had no previous SARS-CoV-2 infection; their nucleocapsid antibodies were negative. This specimen consisted of CD4+ T cells from PBMCs cultured with SARS-CoV-2 spike peptides, obtained before COVID-19 vaccination. The receptor comes from a human donor who received a COVID-19 vaccine.

CDR3 bases: TGTGCCTGTATTCGAGGAGACTATGGCTACACCTTC. Its protein product is CACIRGDYGYTF. J is TRBJ1-2 and V is TRBV30; D is uncertain. V lost 6 bases to trimming and J lost 3 bases, with 11 bases between them. The CDR3 sequence is 12 residues long. Germline-derived CDR1 and CDR2 are GTSNPN and SVGIG (reference sequence).